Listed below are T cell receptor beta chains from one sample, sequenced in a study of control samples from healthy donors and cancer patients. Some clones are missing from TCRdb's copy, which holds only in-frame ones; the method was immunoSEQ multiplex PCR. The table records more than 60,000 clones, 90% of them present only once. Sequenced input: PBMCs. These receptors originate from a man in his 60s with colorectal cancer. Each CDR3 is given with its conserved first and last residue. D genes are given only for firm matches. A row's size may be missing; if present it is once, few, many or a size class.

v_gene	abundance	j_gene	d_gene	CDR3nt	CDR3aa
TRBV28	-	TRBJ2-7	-	TGTGCCAGCAGTTCGACGACGGTACGATACGAGCAGTACTTC	CASSSTTVRYEQYF
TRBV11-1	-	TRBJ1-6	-	TGTGCCAGCAGCCGACAGAGGGGTAATTCACCCCTCCACTTT	CASSRQRGNSPLHF
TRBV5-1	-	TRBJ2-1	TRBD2	TGCGCCAGCAGCTCAAGGAAGGGACTAGCGGGGTCGGTGGCCTACAATGAGCAGTTCTTC	CASSSRKGLAGSVAYNEQFF
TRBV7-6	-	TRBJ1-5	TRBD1	TGTGCCAGCAGCTCGGGACAGTACAATCAGCCCCAGCATTTT	CASSSGQYNQPQHF
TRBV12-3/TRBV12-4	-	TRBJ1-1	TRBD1	TGTGCCAGCAGTGAACAGGGGGCCATTGAAGCTTTCTTT	CASSEQGAIEAFF
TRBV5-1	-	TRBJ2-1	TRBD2	TGCGCCAGCAGGGCAGGACTAGCGGGCAATGAGCAGTTCTTC	CASRAGLAGNEQFF
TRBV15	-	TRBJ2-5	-	TGTGCCACCAGCATCGACCGGATAGGCCGTGGGGAGACCCAGTACTTC	CATSIDRIGRGETQYF
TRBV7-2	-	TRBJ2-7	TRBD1	TGTGCCAGCGGTAGACAGGGAACCTACGAGCAGTACTTC	CASGRQGTYEQYF
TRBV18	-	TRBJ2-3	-	TGTGCCAGCTCACCAATTCCGGGACGAGCGATGGATTTT	CASSPIPGRAMDF
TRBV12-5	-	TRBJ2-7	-	TGTGCTAGTCTTAAGCAGCCTTCCTACGAGCAGTACTTC	CASLKQPSYEQYF
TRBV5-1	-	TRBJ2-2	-	TGCGCCAGCAGCTTGGCCGATGGTCCCTCCGGGGAGCTGTTTTTT	CASSLADGPSGELFF
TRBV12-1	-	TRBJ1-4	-	TGTGCCAGCAGCTTTTATGAGCTTCAGCCTGAAAAACTGTTTTTT	CASSFYELQPEKLFF
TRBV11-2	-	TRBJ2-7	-	TGTGCCAGCAGCTTAATTTGGGCCTACGAGCAGTACTTC	CASSLIWAYEQYF
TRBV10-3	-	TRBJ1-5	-	TGTGCCATCAGTGAATGGGGCAATCAGCCCCAGCATTTT	CAISEWGNQPQHF
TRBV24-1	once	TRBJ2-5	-	TGTGCCACCAGTGATGGGGGAGGACAAGAGACCCAGTACTTC	CATSDGGGQETQYF
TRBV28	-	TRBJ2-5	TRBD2	TGTGCCAGCACTGGGGGGGTAGAGACCCAGTACTTC	CASTGGVETQYF
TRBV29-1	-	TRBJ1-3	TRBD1	TGCAGCGTTGTTTCAGGGGGTTTGACCATATATTTT	CSVVSGGLTIYF
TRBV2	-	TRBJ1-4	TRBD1	TGTGCCAGCAGTGCCCCCGGGACAGGGGGCAGGGAAAAACTGTTTTTT	CASSAPGTGGREKLFF
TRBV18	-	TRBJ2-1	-	TGTGCCAGCTCACCAAAGAGGGGGGAAGGTGAGCAGTTCTTC	CASSPKRGEGEQFF
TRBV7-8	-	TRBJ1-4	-	TGTGCCAGCAGTCTGCAGCCAGTTGAAAAACTGTTTTTT	CASSLQPVEKLFF
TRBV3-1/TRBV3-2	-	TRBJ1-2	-	TGTGCCAGCAGCCAAGTCCAGACCGCGTATGGCTACACCTTC	CASSQVQTAYGYTF
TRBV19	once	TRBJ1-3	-	TGTGCCAGTAGTTGGCGAAACACCATATATTTT	CASSWRNTIYF
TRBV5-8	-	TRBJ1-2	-	TGTGCCAGCAGCTTGGAGGGACGGTCATTCTATGGCTACACCTTC	CASSLEGRSFYGYTF